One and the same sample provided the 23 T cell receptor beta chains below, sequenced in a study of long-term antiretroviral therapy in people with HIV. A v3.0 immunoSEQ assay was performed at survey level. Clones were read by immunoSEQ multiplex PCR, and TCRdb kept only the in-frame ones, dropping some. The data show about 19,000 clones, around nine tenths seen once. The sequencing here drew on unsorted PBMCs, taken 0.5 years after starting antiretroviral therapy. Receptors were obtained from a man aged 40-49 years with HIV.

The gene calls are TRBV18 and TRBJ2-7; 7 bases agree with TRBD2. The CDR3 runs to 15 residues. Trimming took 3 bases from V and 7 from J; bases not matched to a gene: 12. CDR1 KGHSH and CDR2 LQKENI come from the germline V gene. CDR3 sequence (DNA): TGTGCCAGCTCACCGTCGCGCGGGAGAGCGGTTGAGCAGTACTTC. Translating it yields CASSPSRGRAVEQYF.

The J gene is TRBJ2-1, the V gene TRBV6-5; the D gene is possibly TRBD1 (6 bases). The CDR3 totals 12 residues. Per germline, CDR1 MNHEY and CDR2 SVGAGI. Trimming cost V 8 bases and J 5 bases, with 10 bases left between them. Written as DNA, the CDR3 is TGTGCCAGCTGGGCAGGGGACAATGAGCAGTTCTTC. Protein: CASWAGDNEQFF.

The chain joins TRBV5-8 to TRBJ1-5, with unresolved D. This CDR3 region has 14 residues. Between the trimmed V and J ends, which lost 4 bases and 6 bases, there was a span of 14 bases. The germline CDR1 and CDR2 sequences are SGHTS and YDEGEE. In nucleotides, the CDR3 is TGTGCCAGCAGCCGAGGGAAGGCCGGTCAGCCCCAGCATTTT. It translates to CASSRGKAGQPQHF.

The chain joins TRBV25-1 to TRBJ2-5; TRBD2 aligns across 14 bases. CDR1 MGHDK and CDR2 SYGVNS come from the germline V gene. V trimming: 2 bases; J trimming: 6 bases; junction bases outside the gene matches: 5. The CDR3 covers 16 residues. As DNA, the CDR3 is TGTGCCAGCAGTGAACCAGGGACTAGCGGGAGAAAGACCCAGTACTTC. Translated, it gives CASSEPGTSGRKTQYF.

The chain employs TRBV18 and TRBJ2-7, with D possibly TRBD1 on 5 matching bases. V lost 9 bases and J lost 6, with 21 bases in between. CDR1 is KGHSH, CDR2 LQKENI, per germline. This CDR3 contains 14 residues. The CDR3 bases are TGTGCCAGATTGGGGCAGGCTGACCTCCGCGAGCAGTACTTC. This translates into CARLGQADLREQYF.

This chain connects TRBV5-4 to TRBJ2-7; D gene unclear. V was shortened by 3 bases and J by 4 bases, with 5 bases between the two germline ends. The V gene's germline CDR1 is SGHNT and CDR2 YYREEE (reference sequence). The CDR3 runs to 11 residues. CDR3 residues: CASSSSYEQYF. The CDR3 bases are TGTGCCAGCAGCTCGAGTTACGAGCAGTACTTC.

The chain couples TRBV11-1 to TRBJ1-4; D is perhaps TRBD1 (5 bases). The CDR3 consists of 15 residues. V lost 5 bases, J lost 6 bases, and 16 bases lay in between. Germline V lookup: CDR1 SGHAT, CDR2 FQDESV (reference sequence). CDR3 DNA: TGTGCCAGCAGCCTACAGGAGGGCCAATATGAAAAACTGTTTTTT. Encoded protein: CASSLQEGQYEKLFF.

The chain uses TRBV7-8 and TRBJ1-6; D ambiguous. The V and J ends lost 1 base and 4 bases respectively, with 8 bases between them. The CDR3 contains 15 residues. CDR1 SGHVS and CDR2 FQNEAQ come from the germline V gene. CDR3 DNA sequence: TGTGCCAGCAGCTTAGGGGCGGGGTATAATTCACCCCTCCACTTT. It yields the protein CASSLGAGYNSPLHF.

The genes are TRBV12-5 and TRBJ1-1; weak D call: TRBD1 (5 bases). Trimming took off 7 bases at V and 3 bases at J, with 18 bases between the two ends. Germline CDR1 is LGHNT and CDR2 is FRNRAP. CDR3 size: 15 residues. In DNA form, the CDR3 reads TGTGCTAGTGCTCCCGAAGGGGCCCTTTACACTGAAGCTTTCTTT. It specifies CASAPEGALYTEAFF.

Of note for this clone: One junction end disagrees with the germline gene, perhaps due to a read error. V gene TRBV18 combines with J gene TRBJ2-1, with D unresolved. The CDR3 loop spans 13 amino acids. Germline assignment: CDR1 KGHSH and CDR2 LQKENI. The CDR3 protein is CASSPLRNNEQFF. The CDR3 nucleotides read TGTGCCAGCTCGCCACTACGCAACAATGAGCAGTTCTTC.

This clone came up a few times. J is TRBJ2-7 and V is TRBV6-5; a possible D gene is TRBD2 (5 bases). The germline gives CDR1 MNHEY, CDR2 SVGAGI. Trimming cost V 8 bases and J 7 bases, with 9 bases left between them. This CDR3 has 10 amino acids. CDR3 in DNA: TGTGCCAGCGGATCGGGGGAGCAGTACTTC. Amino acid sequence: CASGSGEQYF.

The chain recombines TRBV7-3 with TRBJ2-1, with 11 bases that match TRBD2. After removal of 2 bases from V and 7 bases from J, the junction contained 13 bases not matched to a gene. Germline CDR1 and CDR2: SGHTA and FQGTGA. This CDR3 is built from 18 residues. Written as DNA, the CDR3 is TGTGCCAGCAGCTTATTTAGTGGTTTTACTAGCGGGAGTAATGAGCAGTTCTTC. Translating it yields CASSLFSGFTSGSNEQFF.

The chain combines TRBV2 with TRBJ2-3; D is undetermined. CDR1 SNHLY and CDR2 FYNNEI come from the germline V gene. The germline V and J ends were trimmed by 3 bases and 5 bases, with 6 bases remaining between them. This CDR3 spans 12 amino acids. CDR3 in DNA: TGTGCCAGCAGTGATGATGGAGATACGCAGTATTTT. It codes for CASSDDGDTQYF.

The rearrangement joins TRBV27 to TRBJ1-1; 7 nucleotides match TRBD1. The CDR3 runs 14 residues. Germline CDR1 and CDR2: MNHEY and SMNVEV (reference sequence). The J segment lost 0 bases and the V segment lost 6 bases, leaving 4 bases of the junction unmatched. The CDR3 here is CASRVDRLNTEAFF. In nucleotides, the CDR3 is TGTGCCAGCAGAGTGGACAGGTTGAACACTGAAGCTTTCTTT.

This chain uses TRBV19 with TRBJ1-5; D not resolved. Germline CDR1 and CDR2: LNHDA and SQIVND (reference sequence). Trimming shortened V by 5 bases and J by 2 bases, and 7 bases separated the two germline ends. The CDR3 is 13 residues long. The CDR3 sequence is CASSRVRNQPQHF. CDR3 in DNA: TGTGCCAGTAGTCGGGTGCGCAATCAGCCCCAGCATTTT.

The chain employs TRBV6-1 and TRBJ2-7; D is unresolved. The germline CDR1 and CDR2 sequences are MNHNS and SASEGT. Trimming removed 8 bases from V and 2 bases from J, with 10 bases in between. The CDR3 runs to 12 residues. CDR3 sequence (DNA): TGTGCCAGCCAACTGGGAACCTACGAGCAGTACTTC. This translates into CASQLGTYEQYF.

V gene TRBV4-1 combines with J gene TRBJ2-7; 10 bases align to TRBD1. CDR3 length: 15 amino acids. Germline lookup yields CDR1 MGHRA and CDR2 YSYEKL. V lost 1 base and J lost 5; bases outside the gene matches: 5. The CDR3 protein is CASSQGQGAINEQYF. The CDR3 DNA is TGCGCCAGCAGCCAAGGACAGGGGGCGATCAACGAGCAGTACTTC.

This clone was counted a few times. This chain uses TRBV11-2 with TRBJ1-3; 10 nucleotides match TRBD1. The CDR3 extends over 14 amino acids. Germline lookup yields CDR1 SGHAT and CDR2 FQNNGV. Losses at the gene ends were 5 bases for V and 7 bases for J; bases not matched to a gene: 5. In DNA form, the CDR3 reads TGTGCCAGCAGCCAAAGGACAGGGGGGAACACCATATATTTT. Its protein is CASSQRTGGNTIYF.

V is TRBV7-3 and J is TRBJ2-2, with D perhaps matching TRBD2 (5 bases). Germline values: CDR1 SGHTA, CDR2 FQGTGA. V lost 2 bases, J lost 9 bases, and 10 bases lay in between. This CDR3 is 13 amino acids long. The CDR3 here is CASSLADSRELFF. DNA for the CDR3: TGTGCCAGCAGCTTAGCGGACTCCCGGGAGCTGTTTTTT.

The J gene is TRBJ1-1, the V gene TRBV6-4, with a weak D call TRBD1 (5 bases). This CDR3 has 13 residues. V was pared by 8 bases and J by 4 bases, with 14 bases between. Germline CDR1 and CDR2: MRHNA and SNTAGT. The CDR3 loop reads CASRLDRFTEAFF. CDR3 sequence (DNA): TGTGCCAGCCGACTAGACAGATTCACTGAAGCTTTCTTT.

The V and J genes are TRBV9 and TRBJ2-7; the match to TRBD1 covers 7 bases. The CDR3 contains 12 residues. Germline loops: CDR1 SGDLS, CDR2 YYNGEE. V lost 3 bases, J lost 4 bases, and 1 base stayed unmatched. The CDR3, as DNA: TGTGCCAGCAGCGGACAGGGTTACGAGCAGTACTTC. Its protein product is CASSGQGYEQYF. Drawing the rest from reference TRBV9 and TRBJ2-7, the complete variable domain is DSGVTQTPKHLITATGQRVTLRCSPRSGDLSVYWYQQSLDQGLQFLIQYYNGEERAKGNILERFSAQQFPDLHSELNLSSLELGDSALYFCASSGQGYEQYFGPGTRLTVT.

The CDR3 DNA reads as TGTGCCAGCAGTGAAGGCAGGCTCACTGAAGCTTTCTTT. Encoded protein: CASSEGRLTEAFF. V gene TRBV6-1 combines with J gene TRBJ1-1; D is undetermined. The CDR3 contains 13 residues. Trimming pared 1 base from V and 4 bases from J, leaving 7 bases between. Looked up from germline, CDR1 is MNHNS and CDR2 is SASEGT.

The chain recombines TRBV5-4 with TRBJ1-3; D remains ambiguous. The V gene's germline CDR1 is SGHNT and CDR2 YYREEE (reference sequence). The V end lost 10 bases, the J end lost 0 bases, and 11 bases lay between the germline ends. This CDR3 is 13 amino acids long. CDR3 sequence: CASQRDSGNTIYF. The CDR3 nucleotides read TGTGCCTCACAGAGAGACTCTGGAAACACCATATATTTT.